These 8 T cell receptor beta chains were sequenced from one sample in a study of T cells in Graves' hyperthyroidism and ophthalmopathy. Regions amplified from RNA transcripts were the TCR beta CDR3 regions. First-round RT-PCR with HTBI primers amplified the TCR CDR3 region. MiXCR was run by TCRdb on the multiplex PCR reads, yielding one entry per CDR3 protein. Seen here are 550,000 to 600,000 distinct CDR3 sequences, around 45% observed once, and the top ten hold around 20%. The sample taken for sequencing was peripheral blood or thyroid tissue (not recorded which). The receptors were gathered from an adult woman with Graves' disease, either hyperthyroidism or ophthalmopathy (not recorded which).

This clonotype has at least ten counts. The chain carries TRBV10-3 and TRBJ2-7; 8 bases map to TRBD2. Trimming cost V 6 bases and J 0 bases; bases outside gene matches: 13. The germline gives CDR1 ENHRY, CDR2 SYGVKD. CDR3 length: 17 amino acids. The CDR3 sequence: CAISASLSGASSYEQYF. The CDR3 DNA follows: TGTGCCATCAGCGCCTCTCTTAGCGGGGCCAGCTCCTACGAGCAGTACTTC.

In its sample, this clonotype was seen a few times. The rearrangement links TRBV4-1 to TRBJ1-3; 9 bases fit TRBD1. Germline V lookup: CDR1 MGHRA, CDR2 YSYEKL. Trimming at V came to 1 base and at J to 3 bases, leaving 10 bases not matched to a gene. This CDR3 region has 18 residues. The CDR3 nucleotides read TGCGCCAGCAGCCAAGGGGGGGGACAGGGCTTATTTGGAAACACCATATATTTT. It translates to CASSQGGGQGLFGNTIYF.

This rearrangement joins TRBV28 to TRBJ2-7, with a weak D call TRBD2 (5 bases). Trimming took 6 bases from V and 6 from J, leaving 15 bases between them. The CDR3 sequence is 13 residues long. From germline, CDR1 is MDHEN and CDR2 SYDVKM. CDR3 bases: TGTGCCAGCAGCCAACCAGGACTGGGCGAGCAGTACTTC. It encodes CASSQPGLGEQYF.

J is TRBJ2-3 and V is TRBV20-1; TRBD1 matches 9 bases. The V gene end was trimmed by 3 bases and the J gene end by 2 bases; junction bases not matched to a gene: 12. This CDR3 region has 17 residues. CDR1 DFQATT and CDR2 SNEGSKA come from the germline V gene (reference sequence). In DNA form, the CDR3 reads TGCAGTGCTAGCAGGGGGGACAGGGACTGGCTCACAGATACGCAGTATTTT. Translated: CSASRGDRDWLTDTQYF.

As to this clonotype: The junction and the germline gene differ at one end; a read error may be behind it. The chain combines TRBV7-2 with TRBJ2-5; 9 bases match TRBD1. From germline, CDR1 is SGHTA and CDR2 FQGNSA. CDR3 size: 14 residues. The CDR3 reads CASSQGQGLRAQYF. DNA of the CDR3: TGCGCCAGCAGCCAGGGACAGGGTCTTCGGGCCCAGTACTTC.

The V and J genes are TRBV15 and TRBJ1-5; perhaps TRBD1 as D (6 bases). V lost 3 bases and J 5 bases, leaving 14 bases between the germline ends. Germline lookup yields CDR1 LNHNV and CDR2 YYDKDF (reference sequence). The CDR3 has 15 residues. The DNA of the CDR3 is TGTGCCACCAGCAGGGGCAGGGGAGGCGATCAGCCCCAGCATTTT. Its protein is CATSRGRGGDQPQHF.

This clonotype was counted only a few times. This CDR3 is CASSPNGQSTDTQYF. For the CDR3, the DNA is TGCGCCAGCAGCCCGAATGGACAGAGCACAGATACGCAGTATTTT. V and J are TRBV5-1 and TRBJ2-3, with a possible D match to TRBD1 (6 bases). Germline CDR1 is SGHRS and CDR2 is YFSETQ. This CDR3 contains 15 residues. V was trimmed by 4 bases and J by 0 bases, leaving 12 bases between them.

This clonotype was detected only a few times. V gene TRBV15 combines with J gene TRBJ1-2; a weak D match, TRBD1 (5 bases). V was shortened by 3 bases and J by 8 bases, with 16 bases between the two germline ends. CDR3 length equals 14 residues. Germline V gives CDR1 LNHNV, CDR2 YYDKDF (reference sequence). CDR3 coding DNA: TGTGCCACCAGCAGGCAGAGGGCTGGGGGAGGCTACACCTTC. It translates to CATSRQRAGGGYTF.